This TCR beta chain was identified in a study of T cells in Graves' hyperthyroidism and ophthalmopathy. Amplified TCR beta CDR3 regions came from RNA transcripts. First-round RT-PCR targeting the TCR CDR3 was performed with the HTBI primer set. From the multiplex PCR reads, TCRdb called clonotypes with MiXCR, one entry per CDR3 protein. The table includes about 360,000 distinct CDR3 sequences, less than 15% detected once. On this clonotype: Its target is unknown. This could be a read error, since a much larger clone is one nucleotide away.

The CDR3 sequence is 16 residues long. Between the trimmed V and J ends, which lost 6 bases and 2 bases, there was a span of 20 bases. In germline, CDR1 is MNHNS, CDR2 SASEGT. Findings and limits, study-wide: Most thyroid clonotypes expanded above 0.001 appeared in blood too. Ophthalmopathy, which appeared later, was predicted by the model a median approximately 6.7 months before onset. A model built on 13 V-J features separated ophthalmopathy from stable hyperthyroidism.

This TCR was sampled from a woman aged 18-29 years with Graves' hyperthyroidism. The rearrangement uses TRBV6-1 and TRBJ2-7; the D gene is possibly TRBD2 (6 bases). Material for sequencing was blood. The CDR3 DNA sequence: TGTGCCAGCAGACCGGCCACGCCGCGGGGCCCCTACGAGCAGTACTTC. Translation: CASRPATPRGPYEQYF.